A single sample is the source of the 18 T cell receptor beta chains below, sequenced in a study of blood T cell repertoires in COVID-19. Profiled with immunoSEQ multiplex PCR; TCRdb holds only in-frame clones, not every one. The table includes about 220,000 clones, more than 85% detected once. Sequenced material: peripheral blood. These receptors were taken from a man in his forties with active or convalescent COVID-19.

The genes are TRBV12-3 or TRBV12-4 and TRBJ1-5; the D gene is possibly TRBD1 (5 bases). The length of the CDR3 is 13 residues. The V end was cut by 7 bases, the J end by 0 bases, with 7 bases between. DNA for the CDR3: TGTGCCAGCAAACAGGATAGCAATCAGCCCCAGCATTTT. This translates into CASKQDSNQPQHF.

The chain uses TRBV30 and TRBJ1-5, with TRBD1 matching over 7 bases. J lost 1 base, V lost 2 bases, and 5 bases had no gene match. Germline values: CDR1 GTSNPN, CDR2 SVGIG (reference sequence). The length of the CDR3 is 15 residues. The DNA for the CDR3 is TGTGCCTGGAGTCGAGGGGGCTCGAGCAATCAGCCCCAGCATTTT. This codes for CAWSRGGSSNQPQHF.

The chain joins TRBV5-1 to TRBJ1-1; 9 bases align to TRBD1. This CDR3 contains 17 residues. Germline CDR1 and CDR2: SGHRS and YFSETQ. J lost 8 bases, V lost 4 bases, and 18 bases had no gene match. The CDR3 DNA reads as TGCGCCAGCAGCGATGAATCCGGGACAGGGAAAGCCGGGGAAGCTTTCTTT. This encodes CASSDESGTGKAGEAFF. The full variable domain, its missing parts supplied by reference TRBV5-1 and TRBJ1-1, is KAGVTQTPRYLIKTRGQQVTLSCSPISGHRSVSWYQQTPGQGLQFLFEYFSETQRNKGNFPGRFSGRQFSNSRSEMNVSTLELGDSALYLCASSDESGTGKAGEAFFGQGTRLTVV.

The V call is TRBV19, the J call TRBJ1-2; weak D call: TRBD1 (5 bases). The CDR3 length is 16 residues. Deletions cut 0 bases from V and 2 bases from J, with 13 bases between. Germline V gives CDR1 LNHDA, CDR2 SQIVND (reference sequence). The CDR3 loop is CASSIEGPGLNYGYTF. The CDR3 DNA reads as TGTGCCAGTAGTATAGAAGGCCCAGGGTTGAACTATGGCTACACCTTC. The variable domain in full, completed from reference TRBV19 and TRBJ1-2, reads DGGITQSPKYLFRKEGQNVTLSCEQNLNHDAMYWYRQDPGQGLRLIYYSQIVNDFQKGDIAEGYSVSREKKESFPLTVTSAQKNPTAFYLCASSIEGPGLNYGYTFGSGTRLTVV.

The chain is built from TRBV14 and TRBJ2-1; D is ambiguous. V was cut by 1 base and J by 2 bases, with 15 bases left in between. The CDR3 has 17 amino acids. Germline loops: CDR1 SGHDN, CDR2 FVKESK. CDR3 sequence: CASSQVASRLPYNEQFF. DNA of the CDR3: TGTGCCAGCAGCCAAGTAGCTTCTAGACTTCCCTACAATGAGCAGTTCTTC.

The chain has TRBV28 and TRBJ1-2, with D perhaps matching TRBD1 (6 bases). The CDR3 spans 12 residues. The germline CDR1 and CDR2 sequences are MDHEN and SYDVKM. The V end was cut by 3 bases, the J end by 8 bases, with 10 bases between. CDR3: CASSFTGTGYTF. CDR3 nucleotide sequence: TGTGCCAGCAGTTTCACAGGGACCGGCTACACCTTC.

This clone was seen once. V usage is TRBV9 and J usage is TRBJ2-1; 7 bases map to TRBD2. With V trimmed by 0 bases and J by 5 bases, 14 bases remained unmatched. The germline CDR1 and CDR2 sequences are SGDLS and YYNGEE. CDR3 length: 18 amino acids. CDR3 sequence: CASSVDPYLAGVHNEQFF. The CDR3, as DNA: TGTGCCAGCAGCGTAGATCCCTATTTGGCGGGAGTACACAATGAGCAGTTCTTC.

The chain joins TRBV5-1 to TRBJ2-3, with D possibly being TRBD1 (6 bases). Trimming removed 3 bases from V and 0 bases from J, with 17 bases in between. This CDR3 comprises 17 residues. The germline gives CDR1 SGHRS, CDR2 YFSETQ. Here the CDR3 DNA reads TGCGCCAGCAGCTCGCAATGGCAGGGGATAAGCACAGATACGCAGTATTTT. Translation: CASSSQWQGISTDTQYF. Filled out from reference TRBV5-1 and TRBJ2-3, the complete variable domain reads KAGVTQTPRYLIKTRGQQVTLSCSPISGHRSVSWYQQTPGQGLQFLFEYFSETQRNKGNFPGRFSGRQFSNSRSEMNVSTLELGDSALYLCASSSQWQGISTDTQYFGPGTRLTVL.

The CDR3 sequence is CASKHTGELFF. The CDR3 DNA reads TGTGCCAGCAAACATACCGGGGAGCTGTTTTTT. The J gene is TRBJ2-2, the V gene TRBV6-5; D unclear. This CDR3 comprises 11 residues. The germline V gene has CDR1 MNHEY and CDR2 SVGAGI. Trimming took off 7 bases at V and 5 bases at J, with 5 bases between the two ends.

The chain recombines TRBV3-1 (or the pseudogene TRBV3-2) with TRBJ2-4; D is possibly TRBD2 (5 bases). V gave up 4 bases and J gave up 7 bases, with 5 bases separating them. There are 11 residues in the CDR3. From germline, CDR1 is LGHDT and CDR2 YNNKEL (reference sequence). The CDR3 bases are TGTGCCAGCAGCCGGAGGAACATTCAGTACTTC. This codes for CASSRRNIQYF.

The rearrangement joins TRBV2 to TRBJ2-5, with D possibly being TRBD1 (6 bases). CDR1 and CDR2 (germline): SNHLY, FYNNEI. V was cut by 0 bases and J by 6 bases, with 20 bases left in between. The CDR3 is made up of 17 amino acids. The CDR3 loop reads CASSEALGQWGQKTQYF. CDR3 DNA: TGTGCCAGCAGTGAAGCCCTGGGTCAGTGGGGGCAAAAGACCCAGTACTTC. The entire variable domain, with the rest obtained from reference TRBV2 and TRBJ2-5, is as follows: EPEVTQTPSHQVTQMGQEVILRCVPISNHLYFYWYRQILGQKVEFLVSFYNNEISEKSEIFDDQFSVERPDGSNFTLKIRSTKLEDSAMYFCASSEALGQWGQKTQYFGPGTRLLVL.

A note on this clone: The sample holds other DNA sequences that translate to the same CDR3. CDR3 amino acids: CASSQALSNQPQHF. The CDR3 DNA follows: TGCGCCAGCAGCCAAGCCCTCAGCAATCAGCCCCAGCATTTT. The chain couples TRBV4-1 to TRBJ1-5, with unresolved D. The CDR3 covers 14 residues. Germline V CDR1 and CDR2: MGHRA, YSYEKL. The V and J ends lost 1 base and 1 base respectively, with 5 bases between them.

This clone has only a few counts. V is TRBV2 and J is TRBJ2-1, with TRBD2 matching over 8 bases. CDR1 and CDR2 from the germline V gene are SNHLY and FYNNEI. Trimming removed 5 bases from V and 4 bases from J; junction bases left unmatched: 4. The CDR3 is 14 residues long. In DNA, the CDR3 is TGTGCCAGCAGTAGGGCGGGAGGATACAATGAGCAGTTCTTC. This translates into CASSRAGGYNEQFF.

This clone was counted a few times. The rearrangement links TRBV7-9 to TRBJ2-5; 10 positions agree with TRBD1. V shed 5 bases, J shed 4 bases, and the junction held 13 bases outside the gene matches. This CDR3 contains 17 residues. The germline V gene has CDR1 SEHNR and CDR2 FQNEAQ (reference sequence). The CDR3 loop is CASSHSTGGPEGETQYF. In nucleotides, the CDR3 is TGTGCCAGCAGCCATTCGACAGGGGGCCCCGAGGGAGAGACCCAGTACTTC. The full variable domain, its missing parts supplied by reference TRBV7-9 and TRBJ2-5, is DTGVSQNPRHKITKRGQNVTFRCDPISEHNRLYWYRQTLGQGPEFLTYFQNEAQLEKSRLLSDRFSAERPKGSFSTLEIQRTEQGDSAMYLCASSHSTGGPEGETQYFGPGTRLLVL.

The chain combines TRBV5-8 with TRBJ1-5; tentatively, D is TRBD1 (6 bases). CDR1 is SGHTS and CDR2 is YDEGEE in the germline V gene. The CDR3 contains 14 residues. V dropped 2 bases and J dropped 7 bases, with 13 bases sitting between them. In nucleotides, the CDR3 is TGTGCCAGCAGCTTAGCACAGGGATGGCAGCCCCAGCATTTT. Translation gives CASSLAQGWQPQHF.

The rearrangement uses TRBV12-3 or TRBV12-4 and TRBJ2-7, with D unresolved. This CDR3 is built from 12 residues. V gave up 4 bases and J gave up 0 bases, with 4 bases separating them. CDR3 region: CASSSLSYEQYF. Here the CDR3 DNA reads TGTGCCAGCAGTTCCCTCTCCTACGAGCAGTACTTC.

The CDR3 DNA sequence: TGTGCCAGCACCCTCCGGGGTCCGGAGGGCGTCCTGACTTTC. This encodes CASTLRGPEGVLTF. The chain has TRBV19 and TRBJ2-6, with D perhaps TRBD2 (6 bases). The CDR3 spans 14 residues. Trimming took off 9 bases at V and 12 bases at J, with 21 bases between the two ends. In germline, CDR1 is LNHDA, CDR2 SQIVND (reference sequence).

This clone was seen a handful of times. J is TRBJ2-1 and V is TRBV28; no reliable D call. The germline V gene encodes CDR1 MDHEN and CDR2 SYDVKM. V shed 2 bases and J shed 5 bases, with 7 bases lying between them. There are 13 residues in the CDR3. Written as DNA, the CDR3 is TGTGCCAGCAGTTTACAGGTCGACAATGAGCAGTTCTTC. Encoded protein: CASSLQVDNEQFF. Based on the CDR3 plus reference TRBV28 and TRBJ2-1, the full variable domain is DVKVTQSSRYLVKRTGEKVFLECVQDMDHENMFWYRQDPGLGLRLIYFSYDVKMKEKGDIPEGYSVSREKKERFSLILESASTNQTSMYLCASSLQVDNEQFFGPGTRLTVL.